This TCR beta chain was identified during a study of response to subunit inactivated influenza vaccine. General observations from the study: The authors put forward the suggestion that each seasonal influenza vaccination may bring in only a limited number of new T cells.

Comment on this clonotype: What it binds is unknown.

One entry per CDR3 protein, called by TCRdb with MiXCR from the RT-PCR reads. This sample yields about 300,000 distinct CDR3 sequences, of which 20% to 25% are seen a single time; 10% to 13% belongs to the top ten. The CDR3 is 12 residues long. Germline CDR1 and CDR2: GTSNPN and SVGIG (reference sequence). Trimming took off 4 bases at V and 3 bases at J, with 7 bases between the two ends. This chain connects TRBV30 to TRBJ2-1; D call uncertain. The source material was PBMCs from blood, sampled less than 22 months after vaccination. This TCR came from a man between 50 and 69 years old who received an inactivated influenza vaccine. CDR3 sequence (DNA): TGTGCCTGGAAATGGCTCTACAATGAGCAGTTCTTC. It specifies CAWKWLYNEQFF.